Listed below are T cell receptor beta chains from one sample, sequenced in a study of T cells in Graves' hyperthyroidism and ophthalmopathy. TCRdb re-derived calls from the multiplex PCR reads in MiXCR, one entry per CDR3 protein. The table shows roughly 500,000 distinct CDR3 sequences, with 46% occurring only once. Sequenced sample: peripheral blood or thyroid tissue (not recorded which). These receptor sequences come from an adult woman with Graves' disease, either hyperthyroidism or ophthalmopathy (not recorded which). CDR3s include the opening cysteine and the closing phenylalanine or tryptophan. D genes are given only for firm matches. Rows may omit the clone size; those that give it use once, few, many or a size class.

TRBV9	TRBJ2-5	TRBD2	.	TGTGCCAGCAGCCGAGGACTAGTTCAAGAGACCCAGTACTTC	CASSRGLVQETQYF
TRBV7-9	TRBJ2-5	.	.	TGTGCCAGCAGCTCTGACGGGGAAGGGTTGGCGGAGACCCAGTACTTC	CASSSDGEGLAETQYF
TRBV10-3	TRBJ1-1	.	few	TGTGCCATCGCCGAGAGGGGGGGGGGTTCCATGAACACTGAAGCTTTCTTT	CAIAERGGGSMNTEAFF
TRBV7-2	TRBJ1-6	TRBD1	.	TGTGCCAGCAGCTTAGACCGGACAGGGGTATCCTCACCCCTCCACTTT	CASSLDRTGVSSPLHF
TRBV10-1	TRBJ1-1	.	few	TGCGCCAGCAGTGCGGTGGGGGACACTGAAGCTTTCTTT	CASSAVGDTEAFF
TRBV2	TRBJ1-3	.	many	TGTGCCAGCAGTGAAACTCATGGCCCTGGAAACACCATATATTTT	CASSETHGPGNTIYF
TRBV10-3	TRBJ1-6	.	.	TGTGCCATCAACAAGCTCCTCGGACATTATAATTCACCCCTCCACTTT	CAINKLLGHYNSPLHF
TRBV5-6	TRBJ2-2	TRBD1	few	TGTGCCAGCAGCCCGCAGGGGGCTGGCACCGGGGAGCTGTTTTTT	CASSPQGAGTGELFF
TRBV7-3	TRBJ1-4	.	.	TGTGCCAGCAGCTGGAGACACCGGGCCCTCGAGGGGAAACTGTTTTTT	CASSWRHRALEGKLFF
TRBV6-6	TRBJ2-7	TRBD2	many	TGTGCCAGCAGGCTTACTAGCGGGAGGACCTACTTC	CASRLTSGRTYF
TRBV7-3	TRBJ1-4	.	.	TGTGCCAGCAGCTTAGCGCCCAGGGAAAAACTGTTTTTT	CASSLAPREKLFF
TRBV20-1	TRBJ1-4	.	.	TGCAGTGCTAGTTCTGCAACTAATGAAAAACTGTTTTTT	CSASSATNEKLFF
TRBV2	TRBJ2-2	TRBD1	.	TGTGCCAGCAGTGAATTTTTAGGGACAGGGACGTCAGGAGGGGAGCTGTTTTTT	CASSEFLGTGTSGGELFF
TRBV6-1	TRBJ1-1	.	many	TGTGCCAGCCGGACGAACGCGAACACTGAAGCTTTCTTT	CASRTNANTEAFF
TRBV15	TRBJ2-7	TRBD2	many	TGTGCCACCAGCAGAGATCGTCGCCTAGCGGCTTACGAGCAGTACTTC	CATSRDRRLAAYEQYF
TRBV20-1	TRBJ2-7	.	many	TGCAGTGCAACCAGCCTAGGTCATGCGGTCGAGCAGTACTTC	CSATSLGHAVEQYF
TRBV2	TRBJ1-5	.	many	TGTGCCAGCAGTGAATCGGCCAGGATGCAGCCCCAGCATTTT	CASSESARMQPQHF
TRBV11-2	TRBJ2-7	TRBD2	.	TGTGCCAGCAGCCGAACTCGACTAGCGGGTCGCTACGAGCAGTACTTC	CASSRTRLAGRYEQYF
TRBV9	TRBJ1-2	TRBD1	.	TGTGCCAGCAGCTTAACAGGGGGGGTAAATGGCTACACCTTC	CASSLTGGVNGYTF
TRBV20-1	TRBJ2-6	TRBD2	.	TGCAGTGCTGCTCAACTAGCGGGACGTGGGGCCAACGTCCTGACTTTC	CSAAQLAGRGANVLTF
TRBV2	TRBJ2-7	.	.	TGTGCCAGCAGTGGTCCCGGCGGACCCTACGAGCAGTACTTC	CASSGPGGPYEQYF
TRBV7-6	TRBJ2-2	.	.	TGTGCTAGCAGCTCATCTAGGATCGGGGAGCTGTTTTTT	CASSSSRIGELFF
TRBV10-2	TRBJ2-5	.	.	TGCGCCAGCAGCTCGGGACGGATCGATGGGACCCAGTACTTC	CASSSGRIDGTQYF
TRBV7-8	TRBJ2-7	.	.	TGTGCCAGCAGCTCCCGGGAACACTACGAGCAGTACTTC	CASSSREHYEQYF
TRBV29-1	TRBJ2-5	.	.	TGCAGCGTTGAACAGGGGTTGTCAGAGACCCAGTACTTC	CSVEQGLSETQYF
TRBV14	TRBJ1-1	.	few	TGTGCCAGCACTATCGTCGCAGGCATGAACACTGAAGCTTTCTTT	CASTIVAGMNTEAFF
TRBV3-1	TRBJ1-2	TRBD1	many	TGTGCCAGCAGCCAGCCGGGACAGAACTATGGCTACACCTTC	CASSQPGQNYGYTF
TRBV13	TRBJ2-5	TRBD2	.	TGTGCCAGTTTGACTAGCGGGAGAGGGGAGACCCAGTACTTC	CASLTSGRGETQYF
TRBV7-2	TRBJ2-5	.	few	TGTGCCAGCAGCTTAGCGGGGTCTAGGGAGACCCAGTACTTC	CASSLAGSRETQYF
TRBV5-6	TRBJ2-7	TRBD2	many	TGTGCCAGCAGGCCAGGTGGAAGGGTAGCGGGGGAGCAGTACTTC	CASRPGGRVAGEQYF
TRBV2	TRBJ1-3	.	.	TGTGCCAGCTCAAAAGGGCCCACGGGAAACACCATATATTTT	CASSKGPTGNTIYF
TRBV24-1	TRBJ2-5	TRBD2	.	TGTGCCACCAGTGATGCCGGGACTAGCGGGAGTGTAGAGACCCAGTACTTC	CATSDAGTSGSVETQYF
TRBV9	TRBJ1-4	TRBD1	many	TGTGCCAGCAGCGTGGGACAGGGAAATGAAAAACTGTTTTTT	CASSVGQGNEKLFF
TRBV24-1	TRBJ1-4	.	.	TGTGCCACCAGTGACCCTCGTGACACCGACGGTGAAAAACTGTTTTTT	CATSDPRDTDGEKLFF
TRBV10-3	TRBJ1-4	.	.	TGTGCCGTAGCCCAGGTGCATGAAAAACTGTTTTTT	CAVAQVHEKLFF
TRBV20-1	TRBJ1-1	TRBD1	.	TGCAGTGCTAGACCGGGACAGACTGAAGCTTTCTTT	CSARPGQTEAFF
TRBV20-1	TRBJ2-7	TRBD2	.	TGCAGTGCTCCTCTAGCGGAACGTAGCTCCTACGAGCAGTACTTC	CSAPLAERSSYEQYF